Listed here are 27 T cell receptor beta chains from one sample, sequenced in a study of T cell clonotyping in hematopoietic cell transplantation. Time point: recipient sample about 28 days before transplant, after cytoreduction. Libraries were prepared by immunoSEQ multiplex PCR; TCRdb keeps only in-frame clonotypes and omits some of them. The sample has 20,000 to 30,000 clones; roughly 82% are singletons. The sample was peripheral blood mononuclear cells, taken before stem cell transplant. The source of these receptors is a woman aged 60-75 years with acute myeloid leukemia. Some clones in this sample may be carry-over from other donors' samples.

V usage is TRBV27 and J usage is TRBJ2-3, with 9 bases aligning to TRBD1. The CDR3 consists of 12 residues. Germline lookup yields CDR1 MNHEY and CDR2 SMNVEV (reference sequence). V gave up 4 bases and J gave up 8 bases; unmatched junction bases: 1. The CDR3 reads CASSSTGGTQYF. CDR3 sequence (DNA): TGTGCCAGCAGTTCGACAGGGGGTACGCAGTATTTT.

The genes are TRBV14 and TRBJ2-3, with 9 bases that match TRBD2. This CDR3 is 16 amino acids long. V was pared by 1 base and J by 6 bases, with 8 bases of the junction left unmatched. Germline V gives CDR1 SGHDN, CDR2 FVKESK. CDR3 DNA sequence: TGTGCCAGCAGCCAAGGTCGCGGGAGGGCCGGGGATACGCAGTATTTT. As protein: CASSQGRGRAGDTQYF.

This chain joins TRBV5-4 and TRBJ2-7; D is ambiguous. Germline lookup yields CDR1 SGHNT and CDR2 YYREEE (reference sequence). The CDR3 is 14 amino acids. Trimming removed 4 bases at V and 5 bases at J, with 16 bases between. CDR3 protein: CASSLRAQTNEQYF. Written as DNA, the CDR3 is TGTGCCAGCAGCCTCCGGGCCCAAACCAACGAGCAGTACTTC.

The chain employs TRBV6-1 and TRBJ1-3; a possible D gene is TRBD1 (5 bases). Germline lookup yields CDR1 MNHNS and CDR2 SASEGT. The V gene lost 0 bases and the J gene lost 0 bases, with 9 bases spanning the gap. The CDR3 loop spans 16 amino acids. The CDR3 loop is CASSEAGDLSGNTIYF. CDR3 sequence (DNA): TGTGCCAGCAGTGAAGCAGGGGACCTCTCTGGAAACACCATATATTTT.

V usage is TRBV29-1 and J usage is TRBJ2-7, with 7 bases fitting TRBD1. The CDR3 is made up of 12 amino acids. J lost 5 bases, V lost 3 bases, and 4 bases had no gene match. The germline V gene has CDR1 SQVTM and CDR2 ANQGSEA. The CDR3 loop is CSVDQGVDEQYF. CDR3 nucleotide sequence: TGCAGCGTTGATCAGGGGGTAGACGAGCAGTACTTC.

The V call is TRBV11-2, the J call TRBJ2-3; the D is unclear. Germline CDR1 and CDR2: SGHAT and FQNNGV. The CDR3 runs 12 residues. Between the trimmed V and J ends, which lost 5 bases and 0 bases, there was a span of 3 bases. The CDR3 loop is CASSPSTDTQYF. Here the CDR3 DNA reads TGTGCCAGCAGCCCGAGCACAGATACGCAGTATTTT.

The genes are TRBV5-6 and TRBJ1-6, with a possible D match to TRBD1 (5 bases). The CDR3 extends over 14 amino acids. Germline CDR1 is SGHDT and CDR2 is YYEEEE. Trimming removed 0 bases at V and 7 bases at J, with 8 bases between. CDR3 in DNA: TGTGCCAGCAGCTTGGAGACAGCGAATTCACCCCTCCACTTT. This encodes CASSLETANSPLHF.

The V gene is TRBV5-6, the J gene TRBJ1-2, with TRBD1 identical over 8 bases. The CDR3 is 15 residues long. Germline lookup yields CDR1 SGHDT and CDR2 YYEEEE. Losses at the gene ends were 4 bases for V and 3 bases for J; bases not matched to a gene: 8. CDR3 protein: CASSEGTGFYYGYTF. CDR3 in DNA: TGTGCCAGCAGCGAGGGGACAGGATTCTACTATGGCTACACCTTC. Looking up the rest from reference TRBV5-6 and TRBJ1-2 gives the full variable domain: DAGVTQSPTHLIKTRGQQVTLRCSPKSGHDTVSWYQQALGQGPQFIFQYYEEEERQRGNFPDRFSGHQFPNYSSELNVNALLLGDSALYLCASSEGTGFYYGYTFGSGTRLTVV.

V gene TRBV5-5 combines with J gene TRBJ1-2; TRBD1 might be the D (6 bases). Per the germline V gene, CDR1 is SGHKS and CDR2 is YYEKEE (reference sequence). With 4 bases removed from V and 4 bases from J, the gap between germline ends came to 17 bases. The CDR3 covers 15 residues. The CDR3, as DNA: TGTGCCAGCAGCACAGGGCCAACCTCGGCCTATGGCTACACCTTC. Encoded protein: CASSTGPTSAYGYTF.

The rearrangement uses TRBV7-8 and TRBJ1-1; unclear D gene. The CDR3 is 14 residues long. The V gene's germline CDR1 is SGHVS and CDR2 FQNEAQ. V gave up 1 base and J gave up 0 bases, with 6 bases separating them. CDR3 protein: CASSLEIMNTEAFF. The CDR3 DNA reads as TGTGCCAGCAGCTTAGAAATTATGAACACTGAAGCTTTCTTT.

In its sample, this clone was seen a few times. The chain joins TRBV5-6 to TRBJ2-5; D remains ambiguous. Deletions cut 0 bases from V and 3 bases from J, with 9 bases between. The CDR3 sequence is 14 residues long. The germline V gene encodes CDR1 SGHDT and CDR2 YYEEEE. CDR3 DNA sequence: TGTGCCAGCAGCTTGGGGAGCGCCAAAGAGACCCAGTACTTC. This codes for CASSLGSAKETQYF.

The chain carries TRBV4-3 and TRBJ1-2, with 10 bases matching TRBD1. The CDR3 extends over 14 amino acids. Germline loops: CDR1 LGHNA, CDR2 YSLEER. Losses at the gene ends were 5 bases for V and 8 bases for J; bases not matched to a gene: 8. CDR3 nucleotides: TGCGCCAGCAGCGAGGACAGGGGGTTCTTGGGCTACACCTTC. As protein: CASSEDRGFLGYTF.

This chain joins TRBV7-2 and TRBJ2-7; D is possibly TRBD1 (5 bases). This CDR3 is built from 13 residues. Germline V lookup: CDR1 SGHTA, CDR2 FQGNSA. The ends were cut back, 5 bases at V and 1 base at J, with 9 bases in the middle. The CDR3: CASSNSGSYEQYF. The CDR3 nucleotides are TGTGCCAGCAGCAACTCAGGGTCCTACGAGCAGTACTTC.

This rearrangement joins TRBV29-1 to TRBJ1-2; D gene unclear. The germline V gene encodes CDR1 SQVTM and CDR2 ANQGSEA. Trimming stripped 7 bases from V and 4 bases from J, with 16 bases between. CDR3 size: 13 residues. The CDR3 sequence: CSAERDRGYGYTF. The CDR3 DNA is TGCAGCGCCGAAAGGGATCGGGGCTATGGCTACACCTTC.

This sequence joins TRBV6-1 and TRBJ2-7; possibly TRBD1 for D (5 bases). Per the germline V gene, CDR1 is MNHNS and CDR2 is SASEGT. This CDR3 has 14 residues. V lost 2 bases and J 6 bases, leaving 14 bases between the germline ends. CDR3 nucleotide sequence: TGTGCCAGCAGTGAAATTACGGTGGGGCTCGAGCAGTACTTC. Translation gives CASSEITVGLEQYF.

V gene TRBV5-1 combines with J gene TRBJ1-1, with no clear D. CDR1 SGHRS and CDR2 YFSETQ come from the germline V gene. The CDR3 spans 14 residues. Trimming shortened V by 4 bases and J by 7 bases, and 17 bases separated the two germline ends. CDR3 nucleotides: TGCGCCAGCAGCCAAGATATTAGGGTTGTTGAAGCTTTCTTT. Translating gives CASSQDIRVVEAFF.

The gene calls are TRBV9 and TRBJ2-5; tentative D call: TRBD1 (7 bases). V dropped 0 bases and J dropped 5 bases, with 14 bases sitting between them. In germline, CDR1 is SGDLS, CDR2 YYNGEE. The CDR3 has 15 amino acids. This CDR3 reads CASSVGPGGSETQYF. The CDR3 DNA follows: TGTGCCAGCAGCGTAGGTCCAGGGGGGTCGGAGACCCAGTACTTC. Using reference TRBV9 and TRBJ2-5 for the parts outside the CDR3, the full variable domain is DSGVTQTPKHLITATGQRVTLRCSPRSGDLSVYWYQQSLDQGLQFLIQYYNGEERAKGNILERFSAQQFPDLHSELNLSSLELGDSALYFCASSVGPGGSETQYFGPGTRLLVL.

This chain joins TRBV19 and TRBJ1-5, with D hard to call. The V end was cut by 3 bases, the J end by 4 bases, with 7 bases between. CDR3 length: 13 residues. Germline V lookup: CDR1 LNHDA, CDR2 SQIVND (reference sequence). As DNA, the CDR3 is TGTGCCAGTAGTATGGGAGAAAATCAGCCCCAGCATTTT. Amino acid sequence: CASSMGENQPQHF.

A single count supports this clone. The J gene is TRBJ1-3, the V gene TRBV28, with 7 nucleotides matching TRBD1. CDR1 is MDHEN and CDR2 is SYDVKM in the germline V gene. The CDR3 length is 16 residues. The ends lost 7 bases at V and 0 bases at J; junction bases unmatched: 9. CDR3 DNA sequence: TGTGCCAGCACCCACGGGGGACAGAGCTCTGGAAACACCATATATTTT. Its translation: CASTHGGQSSGNTIYF.

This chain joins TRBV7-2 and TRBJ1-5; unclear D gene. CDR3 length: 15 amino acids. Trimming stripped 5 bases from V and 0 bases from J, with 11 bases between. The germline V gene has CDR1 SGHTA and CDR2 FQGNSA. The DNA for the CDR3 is TGTGCCAGCAGCCGCGACTACTATAGCAATCAGCCCCAGCATTTT. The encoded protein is CASSRDYYSNQPQHF. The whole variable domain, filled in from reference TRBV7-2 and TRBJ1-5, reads GAGVSQSPSNKVTEKGKDVELRCDPISGHTALYWYRQSLGQGLEFLIYFQGNSAPDKSGLPSDRFSAERTGGSVSTLTIQRTQQEDSAVYLCASSRDYYSNQPQHFGDGTRLSIL.

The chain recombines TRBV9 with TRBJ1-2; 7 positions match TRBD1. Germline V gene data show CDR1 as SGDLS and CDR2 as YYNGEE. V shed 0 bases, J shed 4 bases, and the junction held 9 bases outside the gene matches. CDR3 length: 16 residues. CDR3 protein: CASSVGGGQYFYGYTF. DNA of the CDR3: TGTGCCAGCAGCGTAGGTGGGGGACAGTACTTCTATGGCTACACCTTC.

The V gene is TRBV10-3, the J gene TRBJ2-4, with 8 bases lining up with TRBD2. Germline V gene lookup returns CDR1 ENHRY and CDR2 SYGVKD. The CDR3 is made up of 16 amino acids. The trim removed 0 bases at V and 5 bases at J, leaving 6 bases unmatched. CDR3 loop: CAISESTAGGQNIQYF. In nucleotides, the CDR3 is TGTGCCATCAGTGAGTCAACCGCGGGAGGCCAAAACATTCAGTACTTC.

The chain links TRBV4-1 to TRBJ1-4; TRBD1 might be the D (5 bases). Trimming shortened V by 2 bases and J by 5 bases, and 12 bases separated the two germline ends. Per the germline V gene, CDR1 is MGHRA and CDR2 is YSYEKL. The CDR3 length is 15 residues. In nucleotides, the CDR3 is TGCGCCAGCAGCCAAACAGGCAGAAAAAATGAAAAACTGTTTTTT. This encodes CASSQTGRKNEKLFF.

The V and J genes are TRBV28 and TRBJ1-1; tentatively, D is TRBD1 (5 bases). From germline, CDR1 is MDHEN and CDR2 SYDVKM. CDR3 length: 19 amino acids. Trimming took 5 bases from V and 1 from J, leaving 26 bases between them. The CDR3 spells CASSPRGLRGPKGNTEAFF. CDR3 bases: TGTGCCAGCAGTCCCCGAGGCCTAAGGGGACCCAAGGGGAACACTGAAGCTTTCTTT.

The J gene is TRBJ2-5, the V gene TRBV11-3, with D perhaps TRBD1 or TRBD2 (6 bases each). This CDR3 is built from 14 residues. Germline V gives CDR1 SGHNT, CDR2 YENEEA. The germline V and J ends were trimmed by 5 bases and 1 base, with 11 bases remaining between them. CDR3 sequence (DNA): TGTGCCAGCAGCCGGGGGACATCCCAAGAGACCCAGTACTTC. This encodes CASSRGTSQETQYF.

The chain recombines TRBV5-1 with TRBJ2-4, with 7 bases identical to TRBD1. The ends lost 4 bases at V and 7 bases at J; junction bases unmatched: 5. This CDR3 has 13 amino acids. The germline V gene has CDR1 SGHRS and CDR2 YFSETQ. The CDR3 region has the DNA TGCGCCAGCAGCCCACAGGGGCAGAACATTCAGTACTTC. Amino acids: CASSPQGQNIQYF.

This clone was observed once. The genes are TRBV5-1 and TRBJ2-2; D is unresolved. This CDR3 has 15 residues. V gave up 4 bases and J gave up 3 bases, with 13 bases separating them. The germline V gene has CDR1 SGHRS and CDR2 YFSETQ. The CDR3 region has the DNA TGCGCCAGCAGCCGAACGCAGGACCACACCGGGGAGCTGTTTTTT. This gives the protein CASSRTQDHTGELFF.